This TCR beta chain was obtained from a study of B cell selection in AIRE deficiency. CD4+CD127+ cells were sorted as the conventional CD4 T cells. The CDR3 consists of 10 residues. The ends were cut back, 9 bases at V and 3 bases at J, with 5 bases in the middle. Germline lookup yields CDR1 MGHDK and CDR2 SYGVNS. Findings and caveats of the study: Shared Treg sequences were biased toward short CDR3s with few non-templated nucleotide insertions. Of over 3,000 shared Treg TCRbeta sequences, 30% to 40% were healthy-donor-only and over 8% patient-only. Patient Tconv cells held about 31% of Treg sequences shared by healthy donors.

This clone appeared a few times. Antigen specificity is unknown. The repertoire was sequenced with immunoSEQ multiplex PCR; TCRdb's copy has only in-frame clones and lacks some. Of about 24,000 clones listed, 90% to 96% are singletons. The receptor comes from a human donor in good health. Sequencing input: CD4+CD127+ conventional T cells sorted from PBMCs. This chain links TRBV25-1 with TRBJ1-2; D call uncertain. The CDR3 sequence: CASKDYGYTF. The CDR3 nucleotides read TGTGCCAGTAAAGACTATGGCTACACCTTC.